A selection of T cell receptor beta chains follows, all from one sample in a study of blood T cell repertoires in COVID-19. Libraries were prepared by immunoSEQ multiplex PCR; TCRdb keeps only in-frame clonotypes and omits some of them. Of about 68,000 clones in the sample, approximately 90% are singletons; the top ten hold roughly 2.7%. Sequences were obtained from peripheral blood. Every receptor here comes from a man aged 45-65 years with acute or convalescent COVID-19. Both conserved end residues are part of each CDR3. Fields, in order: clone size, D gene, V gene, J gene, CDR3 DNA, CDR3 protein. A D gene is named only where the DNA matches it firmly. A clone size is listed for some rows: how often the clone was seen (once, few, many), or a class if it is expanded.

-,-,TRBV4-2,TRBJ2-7,TGTGCCAGCAGCCAAGGGAATACAGACTACGAGCAGTACTTC,CASSQGNTDYEQYF
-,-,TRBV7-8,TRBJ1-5,TGTGCCAGCAGCCCGACTGGACTGAAACATCAGCCCCAGCATTTT,CASSPTGLKHQPQHF
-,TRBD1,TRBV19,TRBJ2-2,TGTGCCAGCCGACTACAGGGGAATACCGGGGAGCTGTTTTTT,CASRLQGNTGELFF
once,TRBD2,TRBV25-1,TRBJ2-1,TGTGCCAGCAGTGAAGTGTCTAGCGGGAGAGACGATCACAATGAGCAGTTCTTC,CASSEVSSGRDDHNEQFF
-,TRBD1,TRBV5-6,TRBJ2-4,TGTGCCAGCAGCTTGGGCGGGACAGGGATTAACATTCAGTACTTC,CASSLGGTGINIQYF
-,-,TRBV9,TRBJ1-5,TGTGCCAGCAGCGTCGGGAGCCAGGATCAGCCCCAGCATTTT,CASSVGSQDQPQHF
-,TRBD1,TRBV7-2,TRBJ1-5,TGTGCCAGCAGCTTAGGGGGGACAGGGGGCCGGCGGGGTCAGCCCCAGCATTTT,CASSLGGTGGRRGQPQHF
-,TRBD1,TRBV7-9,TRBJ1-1,TGTGCCAGCAGCCAGACTCTCAGCGACAGGGCCGCTTTCTTT,CASSQTLSDRAAFF
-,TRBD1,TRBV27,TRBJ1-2,TGTGCCAGCAGTTTATCGATCCCGGGACAGGGGCTCTATGGCTACACCTTC,CASSLSIPGQGLYGYTF
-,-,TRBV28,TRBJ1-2,TGTGCCAGCAGCCCCGGGACGGGAGAGGGCTACACCTTC,CASSPGTGEGYTF
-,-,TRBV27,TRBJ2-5,TGTGCCAGCAGTTTATCGTTTGCAGGCCAAGAGACCCAGTACTTC,CASSLSFAGQETQYF
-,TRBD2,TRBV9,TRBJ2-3,TGTGCCAGCAGCGTAGGGAGGGGCGGGAGTATCACAGATACGCAGTATTTT,CASSVGRGGSITDTQYF
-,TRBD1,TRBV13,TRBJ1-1,TGTGCCAGCAGCTTAGCCCGGGACAGCAAGAACACTGAAGCTTTCTTT,CASSLARDSKNTEAFF
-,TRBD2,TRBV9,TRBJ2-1,TGTGCCAGCAGCCTAGAGCGGGAGTGGGGCAATGAGCAGTTCTTC,CASSLEREWGNEQFF
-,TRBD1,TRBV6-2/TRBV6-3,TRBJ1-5,TGTGCCAGCAGTCTGGACAGGGGGCGGGTAGGTCAGCCCCAGCATTTT,CASSLDRGRVGQPQHF
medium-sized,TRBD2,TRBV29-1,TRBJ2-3,TGCAGCGTTGAACCCGGCCCTACTAGCGGGAGCGGTACGCAGTATTTT,CSVEPGPTSGSGTQYF
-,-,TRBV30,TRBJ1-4,TGTGCCGGCGGGGCTGCAACTAATGAAAAACTGTTTTTT,CAGGAATNEKLFF
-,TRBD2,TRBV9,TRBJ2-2,TGTGCCAGCAGCGTTACGACTAGCGGAAACACCGGGGAGCTGTTTTTT,CASSVTTSGNTGELFF
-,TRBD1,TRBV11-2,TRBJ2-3,TGTGCCAGCACCGGGCGGGACAGGGAATTTACAGATACGCAGTATTTT,CASTGRDREFTDTQYF
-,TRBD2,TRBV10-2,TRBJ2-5,TGCGCCAGCAGAGCCGGGACTAGCGGGGGCCACCCCCAGTACTTC,CASRAGTSGGHPQYF
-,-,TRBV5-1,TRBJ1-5,TGCGCCAGCAGGGGGGGGTCCAATCAGCCCCAGCATTTT,CASRGGSNQPQHF
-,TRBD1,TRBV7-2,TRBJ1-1,TGTGCCAGCAGCCGGGACAGGTTTGAAGCTTTCTTT,CASSRDRFEAFF
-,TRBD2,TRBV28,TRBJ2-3,TGTGCCACCGGCCAGCGGGAGGGCGCAGATACGCAGTATTTT,CATGQREGADTQYF
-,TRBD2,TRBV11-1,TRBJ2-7,TGTGCCAGCAGCCCGCCAAGTAGCGGGAGTGTCGAGCAGTACTTC,CASSPPSSGSVEQYF
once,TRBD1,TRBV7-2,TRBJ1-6,TGTGCCAGCAGCCCCCGAGACAGGGATTATTCACCCCTCCACTTT,CASSPRDRDYSPLHF
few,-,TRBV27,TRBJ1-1,TGTGCCAGCAGTTTACGAGGGGGACAAGCTTTCTTT,CASSLRGGQAFF